Sequencing of this TCR beta chain was carried out in a study of T-cell reconstitution after alpha-beta-depleted transplantation in children. General observations from the study: About two months after transplant, alpha-beta T cells reportedly came from several hundred expanded graft clones. It was newly produced T cells that mostly accounted for T-cell counts and diversity one year after transplant. The origin of high day-60 TCRbeta diversity in some patients lay in surviving recipient T cells and thymic progenitors.

TCRbeta library preparation incorporated unique molecular identifiers. A single record per CDR3 protein comes from TCRdb applying MiXCR to the PCR reads. Found here are approximately 300,000 distinct CDR3 sequences, over 9% of them singletons; the top ten hold approximately 7.6%. V lost 4 bases to trimming and J lost 7 bases; unmatched junction nucleotides: 7. Looked up from germline, CDR1 is SGDLS and CDR2 is YYNGEE. The CDR3 runs to 15 residues. This clonotype occurred many times. The antigen remains undetermined. The source of this sequence is a boy under three years old with acute myeloid leukemia, due to receive a stem cell transplant. V and J are TRBV9 and TRBJ2-1; 11 nucleotides line up with TRBD2. Sequencing used PBMCs, obtained before TCRalphabeta/CD19-depleted stem cell transplant. CDR3 amino acids: CASSPSSGRYNEQFF. DNA for the CDR3: TGTGCCAGCAGCCCATCTAGCGGGAGGTATAATGAGCAGTTCTTC.